A selection of T cell receptor beta chains follows, all from one sample in a study of low-dose radiotherapy and immunotherapy resistance in tumors. MiXCR, applied by TCRdb to the reads, yields one record per CDR3 protein. The sample records approximately 91,000 distinct CDR3 sequences, 20% to 25% being singletons. The source material was PBMCs, sampled after low-dose radiotherapy plus immunotherapy. All receptors come from a female donor with ovarian cancer. Both conserved end residues are trimmed from each CDR3.

V	J	CDR3
TRBV12-3/TRBV12-4	TRBJ1-2	ASSPTARPNYGYT
TRBV12-3/TRBV12-4	TRBJ2-4	ASSELDGGLAKNIQY
TRBV7-2	TRBJ2-7	ASSLLSGGEQY
TRBV11-2	TRBJ2-1	ASSGPTEQF
TRBV7-2	TRBJ2-5	ASSRRQGAETQY
TRBV29-1	TRBJ2-2	SARRDGNTGELF
TRBV19	TRBJ1-1	ASTPDRMTEAF
TRBV6-2/TRBV6-3	TRBJ2-7	ASSKTTGSYEQY
TRBV19	TRBJ2-3	ASSIWSGDTQY
TRBV12-2	TRBJ1-6	ASRLRRGRSPLH
TRBV5-8	TRBJ1-5	ASSVLGGDNQPQH
TRBV10-3	TRBJ2-7	AISGGQGYEQY
TRBV18	TRBJ2-3	ASSQIGDTQY
TRBV29-1	TRBJ2-7	SVEAGGTYEQY
TRBV28	TRBJ1-5	ASSLIRSGDQPQH
TRBV28	TRBJ2-4	ASMAAGLNIQY